A selection of T cell receptor beta chains follows, all from one sample in a study of response to subunit inactivated influenza vaccine. TCRdb re-called the RT-PCR reads with MiXCR, one entry per CDR3 protein. The table shows about 180,000 distinct CDR3 sequences, with roughly 10% occurring only once. Here the sequenced sample was CD8+ T cells sorted from PBMCs, taken less than 30 months after vaccination. Receptor source: a man between 45 and 75 years old who received an inactivated influenza vaccine. Each CDR3 is given with its conserved first and last residue. D genes are given only for firm matches. Clone size appears in some rows only: once, few, many, or a class for an expanded clone.

V gene	D gene	clone size	J gene	CDR3 DNA	CDR3 protein
TRBV27	-	many	TRBJ1-5	TGTGCCAGCAGTTTTTATAGCAATCAGCCCCAGCATTTT	CASSFYSNQPQHF
TRBV3-1	-	-	TRBJ2-5	TGTGCCAGCAGCCCCCAAGGGGGACGGGAGACCCAGTACTTC	CASSPQGGRETQYF
TRBV6-1	TRBD1	-	TRBJ1-1	TGTGCCAGCACCAGGACAGGGGGCACTGAAGCTTTCTTT	CASTRTGGTEAFF
TRBV6-5	-	once	TRBJ1-1	TGTGCCAGCAGTTACGAGCGTAACACTGAAGCTTTCTTT	CASSYERNTEAFF
TRBV10-3	-	-	TRBJ2-7	TGTGCCATCAGTGAGTCTAGTTCCTACGAGCAGTACTTC	CAISESSSYEQYF
TRBV5-6	-	-	TRBJ2-7	TGTGCCAGCACCAGGGGTGGCGAGCAGTACTTC	CASTRGGEQYF
TRBV5-6	-	-	TRBJ1-4	TGTGCCAGCAAGGCAACAACTAATGAAAAACTGTTTTTT	CASKATTNEKLFF
TRBV19	-	few	TRBJ2-1	TGTGCCAGTAGTATAAATCATAATGAGCAGTTCTTC	CASSINHNEQFF
TRBV7-8	-	many	TRBJ2-2	TGTGCCAGCAGCTCTAATGCCGGGGTTAGCACCGGGGAGCTGTTTTTT	CASSSNAGVSTGELFF
TRBV20-1	-	-	TRBJ1-1	TGCAGTGCTAGAGGGGTCAGGGAGTTGGAGACTGAAGCTTTCTTT	CSARGVRELETEAFF
TRBV20-1	-	-	TRBJ1-2	TGCAGTGCTAGAGATACAGGCCGAGGAGGCTATGGCTACACCTTC	CSARDTGRGGYGYTF
TRBV7-9	-	-	TRBJ2-7	TGTGCCAGCACCACCAATGACAGTTTCTACGAGCAGTACTTC	CASTTNDSFYEQYF
TRBV19	TRBD1	few	TRBJ2-7	TGTGCCAGTACTCCCGGGACAGGGCCCTACGAGCAGTACTTC	CASTPGTGPYEQYF
TRBV7-9	TRBD2	-	TRBJ2-1	TGTGCCAGCAGCAAGGGACTACACAATGAGCAGTTCTTC	CASSKGLHNEQFF
TRBV4-1	TRBD2	-	TRBJ2-3	TGCGCCAGCAGCCAAGATGGGGCGGGGGGGCTTACAGATACGCAGTATTTT	CASSQDGAGGLTDTQYF
TRBV4-3	TRBD1	-	TRBJ1-2	TGCGCCAGCAGCCAAGAATGGCAGGGGGCTTACGGCTACACCTTC	CASSQEWQGAYGYTF
TRBV12-3/TRBV12-4	TRBD1	-	TRBJ1-2	TGTGCCAGCAGGCTTACAGGGGACTATGGCTACACCTTC	CASRLTGDYGYTF
TRBV9	-	many	TRBJ1-1	TGTGCCAGCAGCGTAGTGAGCACTGAAGCTTTCTTT	CASSVVSTEAFF
TRBV4-1	-	few	TRBJ2-1	TGCGCCAGCAGCCAAGAGGCAGGGGATGAGCAGTTCTTC	CASSQEAGDEQFF
TRBV18	-	few	TRBJ2-1	TGTGCCAGCACCCACGTAGGAGGCAATGAGCAGTTCTTC	CASTHVGGNEQFF
TRBV9	-	few	TRBJ1-2	TGTGCCAGCAGCGGGGACGCGGGCTACACCTTC	CASSGDAGYTF
TRBV6-2/TRBV6-3	-	few	TRBJ1-5	TGTGCCAGCAGTTTTCTGGCAGGACCTACTCAGCCCCAGCATTTT	CASSFLAGPTQPQHF
TRBV27	-	many	TRBJ2-3	TGTGCCAGCAGTTTTGAGGGAAGAGATACGCAGTATTTT	CASSFEGRDTQYF
TRBV7-2	TRBD1	few	TRBJ1-1	TGTGCCAGCAGCCACCTCCTGACAGGGGAAGCTTTCTTT	CASSHLLTGEAFF
TRBV2	-	few	TRBJ1-1	TGTGCCAGCACCGAGGCCCAGTCGAACACTGAAGCTTTCTTT	CASTEAQSNTEAFF
TRBV5-6	TRBD1	many	TRBJ2-1	TGTGCCAGCAGCATATGGACAGGGGCCTACAATGAGCAGTTCTTC	CASSIWTGAYNEQFF
TRBV28	TRBD1	-	TRBJ2-7	TGTGCCAGCAGTTTGTACAGGGGCGTCAACGAGCAGTACTTC	CASSLYRGVNEQYF
TRBV29-1	TRBD1	few	TRBJ2-7	TGCAGCGTTGAAGAGACTGGGACAGGGGAACTCTACGAGCAGTACTTC	CSVEETGTGELYEQYF